This T cell receptor (beta chain) originates from a study of OX40 agonist ivuxolimab in advanced cancers. The study, taken as a whole, reports: The CD4+ and CD8+ T cells in the blood had expanded clonally by week 6 at 0.1 to 3.0 mg/kg.

CDR1 is LNHDA, CDR2 SQIVND, per germline (reference sequence). V was cut by 1 base and J by 4 bases, with 10 bases left in between. The CDR3 length is 15 residues. Method: immunoSEQ multiplex PCR; TCRdb's copy keeps in-frame clones and lacks some. Here the sample spans 99,000 or so clones, 85% to 95% being singletons. As for this clone: Its antigen is unidentified.

The sequences come from CD4+ or CD8+ T cells sorted from blood, collected in a trial of the OX40 agonist ivuxolimab. The chain is built from TRBV19 and TRBJ2-2; no definite D call. The TCR comes from an adult with an advanced solid tumor such as melanoma, head and neck, liver or kidney cancer. The CDR3 sequence is CASSIGAWSTGELFF. Written as DNA, the CDR3 is TGTGCCAGTAGTATAGGAGCGTGGAGCACCGGGGAGCTGTTTTTT.